This T cell receptor (beta chain) emerged from a study of CD8 T cells in ankylosing spondylitis. The CDR3 is 18 amino acids. V was pared by 2 bases and J by 3 bases, with 16 bases of the junction left unmatched. Germline V gives CDR1 DFQATT, CDR2 SNEGSKA (reference sequence). This clonotype has ten or more counts. Making the TCR beta libraries involved quantitative 5'-RACE with molecular barcodes. Each CDR3 protein gets one entry after TCRdb re-called the 5' RACE reads with MiXCR. The sample lists approximately 220,000 distinct CDR3 sequences, around 24% occurring once. Sequenced input: blood, either unsorted or a sorted T cell fraction (not recorded which). V gene TRBV20-1 combines with J gene TRBJ2-7, with 10 bases matching TRBD1. This clonotype was obtained from a male donor with ankylosing spondylitis or in good health (not recorded which). The CDR3 DNA reads TGCAGTGCTAGAAGAGGACAGGGGGAATCTGGTAGTAGCTACGAGCAGTACTTC. Translation gives CSARRGQGESGSSYEQYF.